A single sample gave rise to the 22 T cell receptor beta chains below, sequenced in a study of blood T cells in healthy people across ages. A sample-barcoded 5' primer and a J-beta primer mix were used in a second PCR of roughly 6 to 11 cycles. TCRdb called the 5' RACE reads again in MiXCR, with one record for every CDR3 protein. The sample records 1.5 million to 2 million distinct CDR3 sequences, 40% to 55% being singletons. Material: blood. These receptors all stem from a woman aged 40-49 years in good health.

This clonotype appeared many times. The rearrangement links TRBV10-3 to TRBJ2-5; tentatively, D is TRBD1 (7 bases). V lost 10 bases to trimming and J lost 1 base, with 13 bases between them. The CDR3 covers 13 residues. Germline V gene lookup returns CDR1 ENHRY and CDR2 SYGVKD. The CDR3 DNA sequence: TGTGCCACCGGCGGGACAGTCCAAGAGACCCAGTACTTC. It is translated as CATGGTVQETQYF.

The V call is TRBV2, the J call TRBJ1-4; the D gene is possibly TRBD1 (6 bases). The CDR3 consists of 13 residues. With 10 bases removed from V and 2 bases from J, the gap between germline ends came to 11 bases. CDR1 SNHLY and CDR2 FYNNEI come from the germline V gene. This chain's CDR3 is CATGQRTNEKLFF. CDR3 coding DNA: TGTGCCACCGGACAGCGGACTAATGAAAAACTGTTTTTT.

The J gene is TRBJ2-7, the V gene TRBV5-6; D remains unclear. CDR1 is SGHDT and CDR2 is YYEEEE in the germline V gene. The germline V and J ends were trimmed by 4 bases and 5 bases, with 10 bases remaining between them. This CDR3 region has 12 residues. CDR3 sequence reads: CASSLYKDEQYF. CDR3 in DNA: TGTGCCAGCAGCCTCTACAAGGACGAGCAGTACTTC.

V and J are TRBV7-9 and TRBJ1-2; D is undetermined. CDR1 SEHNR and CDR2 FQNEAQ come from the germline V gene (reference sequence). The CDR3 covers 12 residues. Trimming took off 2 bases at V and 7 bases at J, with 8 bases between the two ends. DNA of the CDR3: TGTGCCAGCAGCTTACAGAGGGTTGGCTACACCTTC. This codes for CASSLQRVGYTF.

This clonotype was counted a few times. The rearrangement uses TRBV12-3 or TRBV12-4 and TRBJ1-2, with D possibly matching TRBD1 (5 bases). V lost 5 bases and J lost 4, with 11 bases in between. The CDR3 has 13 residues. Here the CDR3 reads CASSRQRSYGYTF. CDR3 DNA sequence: TGTGCCAGCAGTCGACAGCGATCCTATGGCTACACCTTC.

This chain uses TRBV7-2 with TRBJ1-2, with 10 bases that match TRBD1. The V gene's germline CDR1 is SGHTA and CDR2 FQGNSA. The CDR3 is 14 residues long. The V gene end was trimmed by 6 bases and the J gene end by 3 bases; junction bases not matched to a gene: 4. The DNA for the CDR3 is TGTGCCAGCAGTACGACAGGGGGCGACTATGGCTACACCTTC. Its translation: CASSTTGGDYGYTF.

This chain's CDR3 is CASHSSGRPLSPLHF. The CDR3 DNA follows: TGTGCCAGCCACTCCTCCGGGAGACCCCTTTCACCCCTCCACTTT. This chain links TRBV25-1 with TRBJ1-6; D remains unclear. Trimming removed 8 bases at V and 9 bases at J, with 20 bases between. Germline CDR1 and CDR2: MGHDK and SYGVNS. This CDR3 has 15 amino acids.

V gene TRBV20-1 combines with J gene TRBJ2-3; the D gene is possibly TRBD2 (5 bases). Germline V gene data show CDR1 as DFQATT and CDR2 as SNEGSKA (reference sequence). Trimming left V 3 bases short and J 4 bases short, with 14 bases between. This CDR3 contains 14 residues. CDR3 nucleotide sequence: TGCAGTGCTAGGGACTCCCGAAAGGCAGATACGCAGTATTTT. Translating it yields CSARDSRKADTQYF.

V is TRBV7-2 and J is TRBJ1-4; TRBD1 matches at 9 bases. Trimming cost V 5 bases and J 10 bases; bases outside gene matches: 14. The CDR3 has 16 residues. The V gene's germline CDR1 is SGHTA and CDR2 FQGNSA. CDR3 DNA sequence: TGTGCCAGCAGCCCGCGAACCGGGACAGGGTTAGCAAAACTGTTTTTT. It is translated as CASSPRTGTGLAKLFF. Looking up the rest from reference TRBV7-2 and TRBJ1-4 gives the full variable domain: GAGVSQSPSNKVTEKGKDVELRCDPISGHTALYWYRQSLGQGLEFLIYFQGNSAPDKSGLPSDRFSAERTGGSVSTLTIQRTQQEDSAVYLCASSPRTGTGLAKLFFGSGTQLSVL.

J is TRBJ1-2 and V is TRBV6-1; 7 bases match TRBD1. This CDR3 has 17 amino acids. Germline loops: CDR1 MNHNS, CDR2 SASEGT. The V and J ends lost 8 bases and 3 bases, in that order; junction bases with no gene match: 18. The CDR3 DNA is TGTGCCAGCTTGGTGAGGTGGGACAGAATATCCTACTATGGCTACACCTTC. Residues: CASLVRWDRISYYGYTF.

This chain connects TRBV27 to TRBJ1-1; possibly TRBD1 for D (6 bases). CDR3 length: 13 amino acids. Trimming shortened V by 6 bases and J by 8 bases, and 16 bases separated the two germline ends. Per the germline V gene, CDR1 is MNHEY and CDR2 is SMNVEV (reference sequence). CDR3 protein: CASSNIPGTEAFF. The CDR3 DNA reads TGTGCCAGCAGCAACATCCCCGGGACAGAAGCTTTCTTT.

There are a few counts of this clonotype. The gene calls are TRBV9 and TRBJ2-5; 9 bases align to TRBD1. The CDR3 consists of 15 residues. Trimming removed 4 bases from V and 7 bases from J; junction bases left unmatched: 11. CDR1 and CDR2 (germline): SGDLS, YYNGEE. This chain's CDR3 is CASSWTGDSGGTQYF. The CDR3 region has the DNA TGTGCCAGCAGCTGGACAGGGGACTCGGGCGGGACCCAGTACTTC. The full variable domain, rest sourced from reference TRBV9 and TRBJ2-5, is DSGVTQTPKHLITATGQRVTLRCSPRSGDLSVYWYQQSLDQGLQFLIQYYNGEERAKGNILERFSAQQFPDLHSELNLSSLELGDSALYFCASSWTGDSGGTQYFGPGTRLLVL.

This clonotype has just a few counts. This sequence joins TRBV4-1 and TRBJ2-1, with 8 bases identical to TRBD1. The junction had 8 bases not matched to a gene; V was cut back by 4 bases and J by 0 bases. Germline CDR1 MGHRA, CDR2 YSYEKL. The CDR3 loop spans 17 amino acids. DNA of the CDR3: TGCGCCAGCAGCCCTTTTGGGACAGGCACCTCCTACAATGAGCAGTTCTTC. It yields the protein CASSPFGTGTSYNEQFF.

The CDR3 sequence: CASSNRDRVSYEQYF. For the CDR3, the DNA is TGTGCCAGCAGTAACCGGGACAGGGTTTCCTACGAGCAGTACTTC. The chain recombines TRBV2 with TRBJ2-7; 9 bases map to TRBD1. Germline V lookup: CDR1 SNHLY, CDR2 FYNNEI. Trimming removed 5 bases from V and 1 base from J; junction bases left unmatched: 6. The CDR3 spans 15 residues.

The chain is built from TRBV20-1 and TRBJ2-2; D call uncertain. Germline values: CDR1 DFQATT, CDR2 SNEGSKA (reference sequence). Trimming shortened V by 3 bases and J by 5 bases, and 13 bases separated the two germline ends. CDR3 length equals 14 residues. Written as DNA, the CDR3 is TGCAGTGCTAGTCTGCCCCTAGGAACCGGGGAGCTGTTTTTT. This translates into CSASLPLGTGELFF.

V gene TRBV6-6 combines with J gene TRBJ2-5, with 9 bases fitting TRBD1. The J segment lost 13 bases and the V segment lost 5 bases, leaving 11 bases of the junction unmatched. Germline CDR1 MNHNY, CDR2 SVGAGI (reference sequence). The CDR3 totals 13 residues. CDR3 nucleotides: TGTGCCAGCAGTCCCGACGGGACAGGGCCGGGGTACTTC. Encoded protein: CASSPDGTGPGYF.

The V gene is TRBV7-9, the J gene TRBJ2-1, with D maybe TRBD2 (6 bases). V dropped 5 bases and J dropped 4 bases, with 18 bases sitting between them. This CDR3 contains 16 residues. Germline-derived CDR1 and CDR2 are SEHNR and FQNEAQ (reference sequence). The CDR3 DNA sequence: TGTGCCAGCAGCCCGACGGCTGGGGGGTTATACAATGAGCAGTTCTTC. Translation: CASSPTAGGLYNEQFF.

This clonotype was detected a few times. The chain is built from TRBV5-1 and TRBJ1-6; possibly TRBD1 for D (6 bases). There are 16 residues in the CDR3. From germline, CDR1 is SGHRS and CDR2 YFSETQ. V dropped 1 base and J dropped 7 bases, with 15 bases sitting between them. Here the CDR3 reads CASSLNPTGRNSPLHF. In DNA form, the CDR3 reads TGCGCCAGCAGCTTGAACCCGACAGGTAGAAATTCACCCCTCCACTTT.

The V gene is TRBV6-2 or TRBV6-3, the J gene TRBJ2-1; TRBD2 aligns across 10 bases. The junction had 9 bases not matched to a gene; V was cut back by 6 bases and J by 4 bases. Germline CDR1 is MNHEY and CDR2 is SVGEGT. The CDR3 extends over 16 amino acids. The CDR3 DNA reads TGTGCCAGCAGAGAGATAGCGGGGGGCTTGTACAATGAGCAGTTCTTC. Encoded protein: CASREIAGGLYNEQFF.

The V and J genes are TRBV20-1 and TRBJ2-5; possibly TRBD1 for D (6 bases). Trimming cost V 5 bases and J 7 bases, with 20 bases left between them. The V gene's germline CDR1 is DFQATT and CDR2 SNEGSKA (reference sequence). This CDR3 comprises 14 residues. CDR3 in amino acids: CSAPFRQATRTQYF. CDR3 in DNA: TGCAGTGCTCCGTTCCGACAGGCGACGAGGACCCAGTACTTC.

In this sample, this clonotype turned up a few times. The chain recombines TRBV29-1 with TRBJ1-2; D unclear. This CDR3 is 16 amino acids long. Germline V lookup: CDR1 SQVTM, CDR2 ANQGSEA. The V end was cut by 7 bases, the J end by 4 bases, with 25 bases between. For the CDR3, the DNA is TGCAGCGCCCAAGGCGTGGGAGGCAGTTTAAGCTATGGCTACACCTTC. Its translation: CSAQGVGGSLSYGYTF.

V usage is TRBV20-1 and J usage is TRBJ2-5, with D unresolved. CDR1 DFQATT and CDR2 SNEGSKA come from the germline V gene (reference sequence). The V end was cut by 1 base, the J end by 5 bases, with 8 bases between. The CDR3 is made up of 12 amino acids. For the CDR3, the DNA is TGCAGTGCTAGAGCGATATCGGAGACCCAGTACTTC. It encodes CSARAISETQYF.